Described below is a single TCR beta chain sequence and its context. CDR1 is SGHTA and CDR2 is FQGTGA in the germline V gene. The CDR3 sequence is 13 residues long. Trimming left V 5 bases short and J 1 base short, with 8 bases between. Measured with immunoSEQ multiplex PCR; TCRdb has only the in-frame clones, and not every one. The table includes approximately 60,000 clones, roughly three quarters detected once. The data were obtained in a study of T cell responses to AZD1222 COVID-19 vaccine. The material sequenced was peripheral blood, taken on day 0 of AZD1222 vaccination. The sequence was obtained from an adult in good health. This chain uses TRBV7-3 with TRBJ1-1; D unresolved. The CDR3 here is CASSTQQNTEAFF. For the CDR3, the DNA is TGTGCCAGCAGCACCCAGCAGAACACTGAAGCTTTCTTT.